This T cell receptor (beta chain) was found in a study of blood T cell repertoires in COVID-19. Profiling relied on immunoSEQ multiplex PCR, and the TCRdb table lists in-frame clones only, not all of them. Of about 72,000 clones in the sample, 88% were seen once. CDR1 is KGHSH, CDR2 LQKENI, per germline. The CDR3 totals 13 residues. Trimming removed 4 bases from V and 4 bases from J; junction bases left unmatched: 3. Sequences were obtained from peripheral blood. This chain connects TRBV18 to TRBJ1-1; 7 nucleotides agree with TRBD1. The source of this sequence is a man aged 45-60 years with acute or convalescent COVID-19. The CDR3 DNA is TGTGCCAGCTCACGGGACAGCCTCACTGAAGCTTTCTTT. This sequence encodes CASSRDSLTEAFF.